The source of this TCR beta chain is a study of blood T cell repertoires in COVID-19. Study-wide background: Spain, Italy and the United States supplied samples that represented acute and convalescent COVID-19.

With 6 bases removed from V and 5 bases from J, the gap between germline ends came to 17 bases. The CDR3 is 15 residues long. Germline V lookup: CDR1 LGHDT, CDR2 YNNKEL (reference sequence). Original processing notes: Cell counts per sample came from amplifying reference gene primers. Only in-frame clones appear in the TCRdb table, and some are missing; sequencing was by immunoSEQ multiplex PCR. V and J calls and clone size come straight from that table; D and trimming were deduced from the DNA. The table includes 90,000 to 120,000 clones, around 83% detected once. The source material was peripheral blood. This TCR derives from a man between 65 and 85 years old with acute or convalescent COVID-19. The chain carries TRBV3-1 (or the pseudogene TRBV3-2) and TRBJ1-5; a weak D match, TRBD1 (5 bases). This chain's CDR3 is CASSLSGTGDQPQHF. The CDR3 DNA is TGTGCCAGCAGTCTTAGCGGGACGGGAGATCAGCCCCAGCATTTT.